The 31 T cell receptor beta chains below were found in one sample sequenced in a study of T cell responses to AZD1222 COVID-19 vaccine. The assay was immunoSEQ multiplex PCR, and TCRdb's table has in-frame clones only and misses some. The profile shows about 120,000 clones, roughly 87% of them singletons. Specimen: peripheral blood, collected 28 days after the second AZD1222 dose. Every receptor here comes from an adult who received the AZD1222 COVID-19 vaccine.

The chain links TRBV28 to TRBJ1-3; TRBD1 agrees at 8 bases. CDR1 is MDHEN and CDR2 is SYDVKM in the germline V gene. This CDR3 contains 16 residues. With V trimmed by 6 bases and J by 0 bases, 7 bases remained unmatched. The CDR3 coding sequence is TGTGCCAGCAGGACGACAGGGGAGAGCTCTGGAAACACCATATATTTT. This encodes CASRTTGESSGNTIYF.

The rearrangement uses TRBV25-1 and TRBJ1-3; the D is unclear. Deletions cut 8 bases from V and 0 bases from J, with 11 bases between. Germline V lookup: CDR1 MGHDK, CDR2 SYGVNS. The CDR3 has 14 residues. The DNA of the CDR3 is TGTGCCAGCGGCGGCCCCATCTCTGGAAACACCATATATTTT. It specifies CASGGPISGNTIYF.

This clone was found once. This sequence joins TRBV11-3 and TRBJ1-6, with a possible D match to TRBD1 (6 bases). This CDR3 has 17 amino acids. Trimming shortened V by 2 bases and J by 9 bases, and 20 bases separated the two germline ends. CDR1 is SGHNT and CDR2 is YENEEA in the germline V gene. CDR3 sequence reads: CASSLPTPPDRCSPLHF. The CDR3 bases are TGTGCCAGCAGCTTACCAACGCCACCGGACAGATGTTCACCCCTCCACTTT.

V is TRBV6-5 and J is TRBJ2-7, with 9 bases fitting TRBD1. CDR3 length: 14 residues. CDR1 MNHEY and CDR2 SVGAGI come from the germline V gene. V lost 6 bases, J lost 5 bases, and 8 bases stayed unmatched. The CDR3: CASSRDRGINEQYF. DNA for the CDR3: TGTGCCAGCAGCCGAGACAGGGGGATCAACGAGCAGTACTTC.

V and J are TRBV5-5 and TRBJ2-7; D is ambiguous. The V gene's germline CDR1 is SGHKS and CDR2 YYEKEE (reference sequence). V lost 0 bases and J lost 1, with 17 bases in between. CDR3 length: 17 amino acids. Written as DNA, the CDR3 is TGTGCCAGCAGCTTGGATCCCCGGGCAGGCCTTTCCTACGAGCAGTACTTC. Its translation is CASSLDPRAGLSYEQYF.

V and J are TRBV27 and TRBJ1-6, with TRBD1 matching over 8 bases. The CDR3 sequence is 13 residues long. Looked up from germline, CDR1 is MNHEY and CDR2 is SMNVEV (reference sequence). With 6 bases clipped from V and 8 bases from J, the junction kept 3 bases outside the gene matches. Written as DNA, the CDR3 is TGTGCCAGCAGCCGGGGACAGGATTCACCCCTCCACTTT. This translates into CASSRGQDSPLHF.

The chain uses TRBV7-2 and TRBJ2-7; no clear D gene. The CDR3 sequence is 14 residues long. From germline, CDR1 is SGHTA and CDR2 FQGNSA. V was trimmed by 6 bases and J by 2 bases, leaving 14 bases between them. Here the CDR3 DNA reads TGTGCCAGCAGTTATGTTCTAGGAACCTACGAGCAGTACTTC. Translating it yields CASSYVLGTYEQYF.

The V and J genes are TRBV7-2 and TRBJ2-2; tentative D call: TRBD2 (6 bases). The CDR3 loop spans 15 amino acids. The V and J ends lost 3 bases and 7 bases respectively, with 15 bases between them. CDR1 is SGHTA and CDR2 is FQGNSA in the germline V gene. For the CDR3, the DNA is TGTGCCAGCAGCTTGGCGGGGAGAGATGGCGGGGAGCTGTTTTTT. Protein: CASSLAGRDGGELFF.

This sequence joins TRBV7-3 and TRBJ2-1; D ambiguous. This CDR3 has 16 amino acids. V was pared by 0 bases and J by 4 bases, with 13 bases between. CDR1 and CDR2 (germline): SGHTA, FQGTGA. In DNA, the CDR3 is TGTGCCAGCAGCTTAACCGGCACTCTCTCATACAATGAGCAGTTCTTC. Its protein product is CASSLTGTLSYNEQFF.

This clone is a singleton in its sample. The J gene is TRBJ2-3, the V gene TRBV19, with TRBD1 identical over 12 bases. The V gene end was trimmed by 5 bases and the J gene end by 4 bases; junction bases not matched to a gene: 1. CDR1 LNHDA and CDR2 SQIVND come from the germline V gene (reference sequence). The length of the CDR3 is 14 residues. CDR3 loop: CASSGTGGADTQYF. CDR3 nucleotide sequence: TGTGCCAGTAGTGGGACAGGGGGCGCAGATACGCAGTATTTT.

CDR3 protein: CASSLTQANTGELFF. The CDR3 DNA sequence: TGTGCCAGCAGCTTGACACAGGCCAACACCGGGGAGCTGTTTTTT. This chain links TRBV5-4 with TRBJ2-2; weak D call: TRBD1 (5 bases). The V gene lost 1 base and the J gene lost 2 bases, with 9 bases spanning the gap. The CDR3 sequence is 15 residues long. CDR1 is SGHNT and CDR2 is YYREEE in the germline V gene (reference sequence).

This clone was counted only a few times. The rearrangement joins TRBV24-1 to TRBJ2-5; TRBD2 matches 8 bases. Per the germline V gene, CDR1 is KGHDR and CDR2 is SFDVKD. J lost 1 base, V lost 6 bases, and 3 bases had no gene match. The CDR3 sequence is 14 residues long. CDR3 region: CATSNSGTQETQYF. DNA of the CDR3: TGTGCCACCAGTAATAGCGGGACCCAAGAGACCCAGTACTTC.

This chain links TRBV7-9 with TRBJ2-3; D is tentatively TRBD1 or TRBD2 (6 bases each). Germline V gene data show CDR1 as SEHNR and CDR2 as FQNEAQ (reference sequence). The CDR3 totals 15 residues. V shed 5 bases and J shed 4 bases, with 16 bases lying between them. The CDR3 loop is CASSPDSRRADTQYF. In DNA form, the CDR3 reads TGTGCCAGCAGCCCGGACAGCAGGAGGGCAGATACGCAGTATTTT.

The chain is built from TRBV6-5 and TRBJ1-5, with D possibly TRBD1 on 5 matching bases. The germline V gene has CDR1 MNHEY and CDR2 SVGAGI. Trimming left V 7 bases short and J 4 bases short, with 17 bases between. This CDR3 spans 15 amino acids. The DNA of the CDR3 is TGTGCCAGCACCCCGGGACCGAACCCAAATCAGCCCCAGCATTTT. Its protein is CASTPGPNPNQPQHF.

The V call is TRBV29-1, the J call TRBJ2-3; TRBD2 aligns across 11 bases. This CDR3 spans 13 amino acids. The V segment lost 7 bases and the J segment 3 bases; nucleotides outside the gene matches: 3. Germline lookup yields CDR1 SQVTM and CDR2 ANQGSEA. The CDR3 loop is CSEGLADTDTQYF. CDR3 in DNA: TGCAGCGAGGGACTAGCGGATACAGATACGCAGTATTTT.

The chain is built from TRBV4-1 and TRBJ2-2, with 11 bases identical to TRBD1. V dropped 0 bases and J dropped 6; count of bases not matched to a gene: 6. The CDR3 extends over 17 amino acids. Germline loops: CDR1 MGHRA, CDR2 YSYEKL. DNA of the CDR3: TGCGCCAGCAGCCAAGATAGGGACAGGGGGGTCTCCGGGGAGCTGTTTTTT. This translates into CASSQDRDRGVSGELFF.

V usage is TRBV6-2 or TRBV6-3 and J usage is TRBJ2-7, with a tentative D call TRBD1 (6 bases). The CDR3 contains 15 residues. Looked up from germline, CDR1 is MNHEY and CDR2 is SVGEGT. Between the trimmed V and J ends, which lost 5 bases and 0 bases, there was a span of 14 bases. CDR3: CASSPDRFVSYEQYF. The CDR3 bases are TGTGCCAGCAGTCCGGACAGATTCGTCTCCTACGAGCAGTACTTC.

The chain has TRBV6-5 and TRBJ2-2; 9 nucleotides agree with TRBD1. This CDR3 contains 15 residues. Germline V CDR1 and CDR2: MNHEY, SVGAGI. V trimming: 6 bases; J trimming: 3 bases; junction bases outside the gene matches: 5. The CDR3 loop reads CASRLQGADTGELFF. The CDR3 coding sequence is TGTGCCAGCAGGTTACAGGGGGCGGACACCGGGGAGCTGTTTTTT.

The rearrangement joins TRBV20-1 to TRBJ1-5; D possibly corresponds to TRBD1 (5 bases). Germline assignment: CDR1 DFQATT and CDR2 SNEGSKA (reference sequence). The CDR3 covers 15 residues. V gave up 3 bases and J gave up 5 bases, with 17 bases separating them. This CDR3 is CSASRQGRGDQPQHF. The CDR3 DNA follows: TGCAGTGCTAGTCGGCAGGGACGGGGGGATCAGCCCCAGCATTTT.

The gene calls are TRBV4-2 and TRBJ1-4; perhaps TRBD1 as D (6 bases). CDR3 length: 15 residues. Trimming left V 4 bases short and J 5 bases short, with 14 bases between. Germline V gene sequence: CDR1 LGHNA, CDR2 YNFKEQ. This CDR3 is CASSPLGQPNEKLFF. Written as DNA, the CDR3 is TGTGCCAGCAGCCCGCTAGGACAGCCGAATGAAAAACTGTTTTTT.

This clone was counted a single time. The rearrangement joins TRBV16 to TRBJ2-1; no reliable D call. The CDR3 totals 12 residues. V lost 0 bases and J lost 13, with 10 bases in between. Germline V lookup: CDR1 KGHSY, CDR2 FQNENV. For the CDR3, the DNA is TGTGCCAGCAGCCAATCGGGAAATGGTCAGTTCTTC. Translation gives CASSQSGNGQFF.

The J gene is TRBJ1-5, the V gene TRBV7-8, with D possibly being TRBD1 (5 bases). Trimming removed 5 bases at V and 2 bases at J, with 22 bases between. CDR1 is SGHVS, CDR2 FQNEAQ, per germline. This CDR3 has 18 residues. The CDR3 coding sequence is TGTGCCAGCAGCCACAGGACGTCAGGGTCTGGCGGCAATCAGCCCCAGCATTTT. It codes for CASSHRTSGSGGNQPQHF.

This chain joins TRBV6-5 and TRBJ1-5, with 7 bases matching TRBD1. V was pared by 5 bases and J by 6 bases, with 7 bases of the junction left unmatched. Germline values: CDR1 MNHEY, CDR2 SVGAGI. The CDR3 is 14 amino acids. CDR3 sequence: CASSLGQAVQPQHF. The CDR3 DNA follows: TGTGCCAGCAGTCTCGGACAGGCGGTTCAGCCCCAGCATTTT.

The chain links TRBV7-2 to TRBJ1-4; 9 bases align to TRBD1. Germline values: CDR1 SGHTA, CDR2 FQGNSA. The trim removed 3 bases at V and 6 bases at J, leaving 2 bases unmatched. The CDR3 has 14 residues. DNA for the CDR3: TGTGCCAGCAGCTTCCGGACAGGGGATGAAAAACTGTTTTTT. This codes for CASSFRTGDEKLFF.

The rearrangement joins TRBV7-9 to TRBJ2-7; D may be TRBD1 or TRBD2 (6 bases each). The CDR3 is 15 amino acids. Germline values: CDR1 SEHNR, CDR2 FQNEAQ (reference sequence). With 2 bases removed from V and 1 base from J, the gap between germline ends came to 12 bases. The CDR3 DNA reads as TGTGCCAGCAGCTTATATGGGGGGCCGTCCTACGAGCAGTACTTC. Translating gives CASSLYGGPSYEQYF. Looking up the rest from reference TRBV7-9 and TRBJ2-7 gives the full variable domain: DTGVSQNPRHKITKRGQNVTFRCDPISEHNRLYWYRQTLGQGPEFLTYFQNEAQLEKSRLLSDRFSAERPKGSFSTLEIQRTEQGDSAMYLCASSLYGGPSYEQYFGPGTRLTVT.

The table lists this clone with a count of one. The chain employs TRBV3-1 (or the pseudogene TRBV3-2) and TRBJ1-2, with D hard to call. V dropped 4 bases and J dropped 5 bases, with 14 bases sitting between them. CDR3 length equals 14 residues. Per the germline V gene, CDR1 is LGHDT and CDR2 is YNNKEL (reference sequence). This CDR3 is CASSRSQDGYGYTF. The CDR3 DNA sequence: TGTGCCAGCAGCCGCAGCCAGGATGGGTATGGCTACACCTTC.

This clone was detected once. The chain joins TRBV6-4 to TRBJ1-1; possibly TRBD1 for D (6 bases). The germline gives CDR1 MRHNA, CDR2 SNTAGT. The V and J ends lost 6 bases and 0 bases respectively, with 11 bases between them. The CDR3 has 14 amino acids. This CDR3 reads CASRQDSMNTEAFF. Written as DNA, the CDR3 is TGTGCCAGCAGGCAGGACAGCATGAACACTGAAGCTTTCTTT.

The chain carries TRBV24-1 and TRBJ2-5; 7 bases align to TRBD1. The CDR3 loop spans 15 amino acids. J was trimmed by 2 bases and V by 2 bases; bases with no gene match: 4. The V gene's germline CDR1 is KGHDR and CDR2 SFDVKD. CDR3 in DNA: TGTGCCACCAGTGATTGGACAGGACCGCAAGAGACCCAGTACTTC. This gives the protein CATSDWTGPQETQYF.

The V gene is TRBV13, the J gene TRBJ2-6; 8 positions agree with TRBD1. V dropped 5 bases and J dropped 4; count of bases not matched to a gene: 10. The CDR3 is 17 residues long. Germline CDR1 is PRHDT and CDR2 is FYEKMQ (reference sequence). The CDR3 nucleotides are TGTGCCAGCAGCCGGACAGGGTGGGGGACAGGGGCCAACGTCCTGACTTTC. Translation: CASSRTGWGTGANVLTF.

CDR3 bases: TGTGCCAGCAGCTTAGTAGCCGGGAGAGCCGGGGAGCTGTTTTTT. This gives the protein CASSLVAGRAGELFF. The rearrangement joins TRBV13 to TRBJ2-2; tentatively, D is TRBD2 (6 bases). The germline V gene has CDR1 PRHDT and CDR2 FYEKMQ (reference sequence). This CDR3 contains 15 residues. V was clipped by 1 base and J by 6 bases, with 12 bases between them.

This chain links TRBV18 with TRBJ1-1, with D possibly TRBD1 on 6 matching bases. The germline CDR1 and CDR2 sequences are KGHSH and LQKENI. Trimming pared 3 bases from V and 4 bases from J, leaving 15 bases between. The CDR3 is 15 amino acids. This CDR3 reads CASSPRQEMGTEAFF. The CDR3 bases are TGTGCCAGCTCACCGCGACAGGAGATGGGCACTGAAGCTTTCTTT.